A selection of T cell receptor beta chains follows, all from one sample in a study of T cell repertoires in cytomegalovirus infection. Their antigens remain unidentified. MiXCR, run by TCRdb on the reads, gives a single entry per CDR3 protein. The table has about 890,000 distinct CDR3 sequences, roughly 30% seen once. The source was cultured CD8+ T cells from PBMCs, collected from culture after CMV antigen stimulation. The source is a human donor in good health (CMV status not recorded). Some clones in this sample may be carry-over from other donors' samples. The CDR3 runs from the conserved cysteine through the conserved F or W. The D gene is left open where the match is weak. The listing skips clone size in some rows; elsewhere it reads once, few, many or a size class.

j_call,v_call,clone_size,d_call,cdr3_nt,cdr3_aa
TRBJ1-1,TRBV13,NA,NA,TGTGCCAGCAGCTTAGCCGAGGGGGGTAACACTGAAGCTTTCTTT,CASSLAEGGNTEAFF
TRBJ1-6,TRBV7-2,many,NA,TGTGCCAGCAGCTTAGCGCTATGGGACGAGAATTCACCCCTCCACTTT,CASSLALWDENSPLHF
TRBJ1-6,TRBV7-6,NA,TRBD1,TGTGCCAGCAGCTATACAGGGGGCGGGTCACCCCTCCACTTT,CASSYTGGGSPLHF
TRBJ2-3,TRBV5-1,NA,TRBD2,TGCGCCAGCAGCCCCGCGGGGGCAGTTGGGACTAGTCAACATACGCAGTATTTT,CASSPAGAVGTSQHTQYF
TRBJ1-1,TRBV7-8,few,NA,TGTGCCAGCAGGGAAGCGGGGAGGTCCTTGAACACTGAAGCTTTCTTT,CASREAGRSLNTEAFF
TRBJ2-7,TRBV7-8,many,NA,TGTGCCAGCAGCCCCTCCGTGGGGACTGTTTACGAGCAGTACTTC,CASSPSVGTVYEQYF
TRBJ2-5,TRBV2,NA,NA,TGTGCCAGCAGTGACACGGGGTCGGGTGAGACCCAGTACTTC,CASSDTGSGETQYF
TRBJ2-1,TRBV25-1,NA,NA,TGTGCCAGCAGTGAATACAGGGGGGTAAACTACAATGAGCAGTTCTTC,CASSEYRGVNYNEQFF
TRBJ2-1,TRBV5-4,few,NA,TGTGCCAGCAGCCCCCAAAACTACAATGAGCAGTTCTTC,CASSPQNYNEQFF
TRBJ1-5,TRBV27,few,NA,TGTGCCAGCAGTTTAACAGGGAGTCACCAGCCCCAGCATTTT,CASSLTGSHQPQHF
TRBJ1-6,TRBV13,NA,NA,TGTGCCAGCAGCTCCCGGGAAACCCAATTCACCCTCCACTTT,CASSSRETQFTLHF
TRBJ2-1,TRBV14,NA,NA,TGTGCCAGCAGCCAAGGCTGGAATGAGCAGTTCTTC,CASSQGWNEQFF
TRBJ2-2,TRBV2,few,TRBD2,TGTGCCAGCACAACAGGACTAGGGGGGGAGCTGTTTTTT,CASTTGLGGELFF
TRBJ1-5,TRBV6-1,few,NA,TGTGCCAGCAGGGTGGGTCAGCCCCAGCATTTT,CASRVGQPQHF
TRBJ2-2,TRBV19,few,NA,TGTGCCAGTAGTATAGTAGCGACCACCGGGGAGCTGTTTTTT,CASSIVATTGELFF
TRBJ2-3,TRBV29-1,NA,NA,TGCAGCGTTGAAGGAGATGAGGGTGACGCAGATACGCAGTATTTT,CSVEGDEGDADTQYF
TRBJ2-3,TRBV7-2,many,NA,TGTGCCAGCAGCCCGGGACCTAACCCCCTAGGACTTACAGATACGCAGTATTTT,CASSPGPNPLGLTDTQYF
TRBJ2-2,TRBV29-1,few,NA,TGCAGCGTTGCAACCGGGGAGCTGTTTTTT,CSVATGELFF
TRBJ1-2,TRBV12-3/TRBV12-4,few,NA,TGTGCCAGCAGTTTCTCGTCTGCTAACTATGGCTACACCTTC,CASSFSSANYGYTF
TRBJ2-1,TRBV12-3/TRBV12-4,few,NA,TGTGCCAGCAGTTACCCGGGACTGAACAATGAGCAGTTCTTC,CASSYPGLNNEQFF
TRBJ1-2,TRBV27,NA,NA,TGTGCCAGCAGTTTGAGGGCAGGCGGCCCTGACTACACCTTC,CASSLRAGGPDYTF
TRBJ2-1,TRBV7-6,NA,NA,TGTGCCAGCAGCTTTAAAGCCCCGGGGAGCTCCTACAATGAGCAGTTCTTC,CASSFKAPGSSYNEQFF
TRBJ1-4,TRBV5-6,NA,NA,TGTGCCAGCAGCCCAGCCTTCAGAGAAGAAAAACTGTTTTTT,CASSPAFREEKLFF
TRBJ2-5,TRBV25-1,NA,NA,TGTGCCAGCAGACATCGGACGATACAACAAGAGACCCAGTACTTC,CASRHRTIQQETQYF
TRBJ1-5,TRBV12-3/TRBV12-4,NA,NA,TGTGCCAGCAGTTCCACAGATAGCAATCAGCCCCAGCATTTT,CASSSTDSNQPQHF
TRBJ1-2,TRBV7-2,many,NA,TGTGCCAGCAGCGAGGTCCTCGGCGGCTATGGCTACACCTTC,CASSEVLGGYGYTF
TRBJ1-2,TRBV2,NA,NA,TGTGCCAGCAACCGGGACGGATCGGATGGCTACACCTTC,CASNRDGSDGYTF
TRBJ2-3,TRBV20-1,NA,TRBD2,TGCAGTGCTAGAGACTCCGTAGCGGGGGCCACCACAGATACGCAGTATTTT,CSARDSVAGATTDTQYF
TRBJ1-5,TRBV7-6,many,NA,TGTGCCAGCAGCCAGGGACCCTGGAATCAGCCCCAGCATTTT,CASSQGPWNQPQHF
TRBJ2-7,TRBV14,few,NA,TGTGCCAGCAGCCGGAAGGGGGACGAGCAGTACTTC,CASSRKGDEQYF
TRBJ2-1,TRBV6-8,NA,NA,TGTGCCAGCAGTCCTGGGATTCTCAGGAGCTCCTACAATGAGCAGTTCTTC,CASSPGILRSSYNEQFF
TRBJ1-1,TRBV4-1,NA,NA,TGCGCCAGCAGCCATCCAGGGGTTTCTGAAGCTTTCTTT,CASSHPGVSEAFF
TRBJ2-5,TRBV28,few,NA,TGTGCCAGCAGGAGGCCCCAAAGCTCCCTCCAAGAGACCCAGTACTTC,CASRRPQSSLQETQYF
TRBJ2-2,TRBV15,NA,NA,TGTGCCACCAGCAGAGATCGAGGGGCGAACACCGGGGAGCTGTTTTTT,CATSRDRGANTGELFF
TRBJ2-1,TRBV19,few,TRBD2,TGTGCCAGTAGTATAGAAGGCGGGGGAGCCTACAATGAGCAGTTCTTC,CASSIEGGGAYNEQFF
TRBJ1-2,TRBV18,few,TRBD1,TGTGCCAGCTCGGAAACAGACAGGGTCGACTATGGCTACACCTTC,CASSETDRVDYGYTF
TRBJ1-5,TRBV5-3,NA,NA,TGTGCCAGCAGCTTTCAGACAAGTAATCAGCCCCAGCATTTT,CASSFQTSNQPQHF
TRBJ1-2,TRBV29-1,NA,TRBD1,TGCAGCGTTGAAGGGCGGATTTGGGCAGGGGGATATGGCTACACCTTC,CSVEGRIWAGGYGYTF
TRBJ2-1,TRBV2,few,NA,TGTGCCAGCAGTTACTCGGGACTCCATAGGGTCCATGAGCAGTTCTTC,CASSYSGLHRVHEQFF
TRBJ1-1,TRBV20-1,NA,NA,TGCAGTGCTAGGGAGTTCGACCTAGACACTGAAGCTTTCTTT,CSAREFDLDTEAFF
TRBJ2-7,TRBV7-8,NA,NA,TGTGCCAGCAGCTTATCGGGGGTGGCTCAGGGCCAGTACTTC,CASSLSGVAQGQYF
TRBJ1-1,TRBV7-9,NA,NA,TGTGCCAGCAGCTTTACAAACCGCCTTAACACTGAAGCTTTCTTT,CASSFTNRLNTEAFF
TRBJ2-5,TRBV6-1,NA,TRBD2,TGTGCCAGCAGGGGGGGGGGGGCGGGGGGGCGGGAGACCCAGTACTTC,CASRGGGAGGRETQYF
TRBJ2-1,TRBV7-6,NA,TRBD2,TGTGCCAGCAGCTTAGGGGCGGGGGTCAATGAGCAGTTCTTC,CASSLGAGVNEQFF
TRBJ1-2,TRBV19,NA,NA,TGTGCCAGTAGTATTTATTACGGGACAAACTATGGCTACACCTTC,CASSIYYGTNYGYTF
TRBJ2-1,TRBV6-6,few,TRBD2,TGTGCCAGCAGGCCTCTAGCGGGGGGGCCTGATGAGCAGTTCTTC,CASRPLAGGPDEQFF